This TCR beta chain was captured in a study of cytomegalovirus exposure and HLA in healthy donors. Looking at the study overall: One earlier analysis, a look at approximately 190 million T cells, found fewer than 140 million unique TCR beta sequences. The study, taken as a whole, reports: Later findings reportedly placed an Asian-associated ancestry cluster below the roughly 700-donor mean for N-insertions. Analysis was performed later, and it showed HLA-associated TCR beta chains to be more clonally expanded than equally common others.

Primers: 60 Vbeta forward and 13 Jbeta reverse. The protocol was immunoSEQ multiplex PCR, while the TCRdb copy is restricted to in-frame clones and leaves out a portion. The table includes roughly 130,000 clones, about 76% detected once. V was pared by 6 bases and J by 2 bases, with 5 bases of the junction left unmatched. Germline V gene data show CDR1 as SGHAT and CDR2 as FQDESV (reference sequence). The CDR3 contains 14 residues. For this clone: Its antigen is not identified.

Sequencing used PBMCs. This sequence originates from a man aged 35-49 years in good health and CMV-seropositive. The chain couples TRBV11-1 to TRBJ1-1; TRBD1 matches at 8 bases. CDR3 region: CASRADRVNTEAFF. The DNA of the CDR3 is TGTGCCAGCAGAGCGGACAGGGTCAACACTGAAGCTTTCTTT.